The clone carrying this TCR beta chain came up a few times. What it recognizes is unknown. V lost 0 bases to trimming and J lost 7 bases, with 13 bases between them. The germline V gene encodes CDR1 SGHKS and CDR2 YYEKEE (reference sequence). The CDR3 is 15 residues long. This sample stems from a study of post-analysis software for immune sequencing data. Study background: Included courses were relapsing-remitting and secondary progressive multiple sclerosis; progressive-relapsing multiple sclerosis was also included.

cDNA libraries for TCR beta contained unique molecular identifiers. T cells numbering about 0.95 to 11 million gave rise to a few hundred thousand cDNA molecules. A single record per CDR3 protein comes from TCRdb applying MiXCR to the PCR reads. Among roughly 570,000 distinct CDR3 sequences listed, around 34% were seen once. The study's findings and limits: Those samples that were prepared in the same batch co-clustered strongly by F measure. In multiple sclerosis, normalized Chao1 diversity was significantly below that of controls. There were a handful of TRBV segments more frequent in patients than controls, and TRBV5-6, TRBV5-1 and TRBV20-1 were among them.

The clonotype was recovered from a girl under 18 with multiple sclerosis. V and J are TRBV5-5 and TRBJ1-4, with D unclear. The sequenced sample was blood. The CDR3 spells CASSLAMRVGEKLFF. DNA of the CDR3: TGTGCCAGCAGCTTGGCCATGAGGGTCGGTGAAAAACTGTTTTTT.